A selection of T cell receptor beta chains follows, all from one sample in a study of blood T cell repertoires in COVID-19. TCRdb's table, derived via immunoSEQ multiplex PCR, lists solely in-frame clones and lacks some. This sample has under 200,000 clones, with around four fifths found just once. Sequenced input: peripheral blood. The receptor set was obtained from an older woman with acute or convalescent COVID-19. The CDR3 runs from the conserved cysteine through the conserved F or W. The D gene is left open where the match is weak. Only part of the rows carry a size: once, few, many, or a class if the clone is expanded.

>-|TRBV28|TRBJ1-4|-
CASSFKGPTNEKLFF
TGTGCCAGCAGTTTCAAGGGGCCAACTAATGAAAAACTGTTTTTT
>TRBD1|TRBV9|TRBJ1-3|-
CASSPLREGQGLGNTIYF
TGTGCCAGCAGCCCTCTAAGGGAGGGACAGGGGCTCGGAAACACCATATATTTT
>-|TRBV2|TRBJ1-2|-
CASSIENYGYTF
TGTGCCAGCAGTATAGAGAACTATGGCTACACCTTC
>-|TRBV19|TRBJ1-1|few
CASSTSTEAFF
TGTGCCAGTAGTACATCAACTGAAGCTTTCTTT
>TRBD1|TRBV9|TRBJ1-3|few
CASSGGQGLSSGNTIYF
TGTGCCAGCAGCGGGGGACAGGGGCTTTCCTCTGGAAACACCATATATTTT
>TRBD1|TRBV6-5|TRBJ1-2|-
CASSRTGNYGYTF
TGTGCCAGCAGTCGGACAGGGAACTATGGCTACACCTTC
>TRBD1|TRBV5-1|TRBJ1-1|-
CASSGAGGTEAFF
TGCGCCAGCAGCGGCGCAGGGGGCACTGAAGCTTTCTTT
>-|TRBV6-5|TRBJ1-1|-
CASSYRGGAAFF
TGTGCCAGCAGTTACCGGGGAGGAGCAGCTTTCTTT
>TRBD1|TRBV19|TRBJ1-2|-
CASSIDVRTGGPTSPANYGYTF
TGTGCCAGTAGTATAGATGTTAGGACAGGGGGCCCCACGTCCCCAGCTAACTATGGCTACACCTTC
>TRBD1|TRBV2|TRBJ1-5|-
CASSGYVGQLSNQPQHF
TGTGCCAGCAGTGGTTACGTGGGACAGCTTAGCAATCAGCCCCAGCATTTT
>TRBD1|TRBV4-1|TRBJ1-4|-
CASSPPGQENEKLFF
TGCGCCAGCAGCCCCCCGGGACAGGAGAATGAAAAACTGTTTTTT
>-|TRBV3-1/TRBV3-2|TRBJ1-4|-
CASTILRSEKLFF
TGTGCCAGCACCATCCTCCGGAGTGAAAAACTGTTTTTT
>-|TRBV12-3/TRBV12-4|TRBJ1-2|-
CASSLGGLFGYTF
TGTGCCAGCAGTTTGGGGGGGCTCTTTGGCTACACCTTC
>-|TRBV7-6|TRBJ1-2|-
CASSGLGGFGYTF
TGTGCCAGCAGCGGACTGGGGGGGTTTGGCTACACCTTC
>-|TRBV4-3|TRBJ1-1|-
CASSQWIRGSTEAFF
TGCGCCAGCAGCCAATGGATCAGGGGTAGTACTGAAGCTTTCTTT
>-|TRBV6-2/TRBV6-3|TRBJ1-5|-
CASSSTQGSNQPQHF
TGTGCCAGCAGCTCAACTCAGGGGAGCAATCAGCCCCAGCATTTT
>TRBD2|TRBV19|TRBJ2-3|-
CASSRLAGDTDTQYF
TGTGCCAGTAGTAGACTAGCGGGGGACACAGATACGCAGTATTTT
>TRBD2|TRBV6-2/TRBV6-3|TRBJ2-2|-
CASSQRTSGGARELFF
TGTGCCAGCAGTCAACGGACTAGCGGGGGGGCCCGGGAGCTGTTTTTT
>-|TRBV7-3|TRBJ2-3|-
CASSPLARVGTDTQYF
TGTGCCAGCAGCCCCTTGGCGAGGGTAGGCACAGATACGCAGTATTTT
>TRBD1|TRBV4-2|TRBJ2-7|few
CASSPGTGDYEQYF
TGTGCCAGCAGCCCCGGGACAGGGGACTACGAGCAGTACTTC
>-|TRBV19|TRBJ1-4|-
CASSLDSVATNEKLFF
TGTGCCAGTAGTTTGGACAGCGTTGCAACTAATGAAAAACTGTTTTTT
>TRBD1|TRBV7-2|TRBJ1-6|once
CASSSPTGGYNSPLHF
TGTGCCAGCAGCTCCCCGACAGGGGGGTATAATTCACCCCTCCACTTT
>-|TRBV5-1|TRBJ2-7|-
CASSLDRYEQYF
TGCGCCAGCAGCTTGGACAGATACGAGCAGTACTTC
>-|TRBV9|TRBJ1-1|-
CASSVGNRRDTEAFF
TGTGCCAGCAGCGTAGGAAACAGGAGGGACACTGAAGCTTTCTTT
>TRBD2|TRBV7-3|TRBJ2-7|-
CASSITGTSGGYEQYF
TGTGCCAGCAGCATCACTGGGACTAGCGGTGGGTACGAGCAGTACTTC